These 7 T cell receptor beta chains came from one sample sequenced in a study of beta chain features in type 1 diabetes. As every portion of the isolated RNA was reverse transcribed, the sequencing read expressed TCRB transcripts. Libraries were prepared by immunoSEQ multiplex PCR; TCRdb keeps only in-frame clonotypes and omits some of them. The sample has a few hundred thousand clones; about 26% are singletons. The material sequenced was central memory CD4+ T cells from blood. The receptors come from a man aged 30-40 years in good health.

This clone showed up just a few times. The chain recombines TRBV27 with TRBJ2-7; D gene ambiguous. CDR1 and CDR2 (germline): MNHEY, SMNVEV (reference sequence). The CDR3 is 15 amino acids. Deletions cut 6 bases from V and 2 bases from J, with 17 bases between. CDR3 protein: CASSLTGRRTYEQYF. DNA for the CDR3: TGTGCCAGCAGCCTTACCGGAAGGCGGACCTACGAGCAGTACTTC.

The J gene is TRBJ2-1, the V gene TRBV4-3, with a tentative D call TRBD1 (6 bases). Trimming took off 0 bases at V and 13 bases at J, with 13 bases between the two ends. Looked up from germline, CDR1 is LGHNA and CDR2 is YSLEER. The CDR3 spans 13 residues. In DNA, the CDR3 is TGCGCCAGCAGCCAAGACCGCTGGGGGCTCCAGTTCTTC. It specifies CASSQDRWGLQFF.

A few counts support this clone. The gene calls are TRBV5-1 and TRBJ1-6; the D gene is possibly TRBD1 (5 bases). This CDR3 has 15 amino acids. CDR1 is SGHRS, CDR2 YFSETQ, per germline. V was clipped by 6 bases and J by 8 bases, with 18 bases between them. The CDR3 DNA sequence: TGCGCCAGCAAAGGGATAGGGGAGAGGGATTCACCCCTCCACTTT. It translates to CASKGIGERDSPLHF.

The chain carries TRBV27 and TRBJ1-4, with unresolved D. The CDR3 sequence is 14 residues long. Trimming took off 4 bases at V and 0 bases at J, with 6 bases between the two ends. Germline V gene lookup returns CDR1 MNHEY and CDR2 SMNVEV (reference sequence). DNA for the CDR3: TGTGCCAGCAGTTACGGCTCAACTAATGAAAAACTGTTTTTT. Its translation: CASSYGSTNEKLFF. Filled out from reference TRBV27 and TRBJ1-4, the complete variable domain reads EAQVTQNPRYLITVTGKKLTVTCSQNMNHEYMSWYRQDPGLGLRQIYYSMNVEVTDKGDVPEGYKVSRKEKRNFPLILESPSPNQTSLYFCASSYGSTNEKLFFGSGTQLSVL.

Only a few counts were recorded for this clone. The chain carries TRBV5-4 and TRBJ2-1; no firm D call. Germline V gene sequence: CDR1 SGHNT, CDR2 YYREEE (reference sequence). This CDR3 has 12 amino acids. V shed 4 bases and J shed 6 bases, with 8 bases lying between them. The CDR3 loop is CASSIDTNEQFF. The CDR3 coding sequence is TGTGCCAGCAGCATCGACACCAATGAGCAGTTCTTC.

This chain joins TRBV29-1 and TRBJ2-1, with 10 nucleotides matching TRBD2. V was clipped by 7 bases and J by 7 bases; unmatched bases: 10. The CDR3 totals 14 residues. The germline V gene has CDR1 SQVTM and CDR2 ANQGSEA. The CDR3 region is CSGVSASGSNEQFF. In DNA form, the CDR3 reads TGCAGCGGTGTTTCTGCTAGCGGGAGTAATGAGCAGTTCTTC.

The V gene is TRBV7-2, the J gene TRBJ1-5; 7 nucleotides line up with TRBD1. With 4 bases clipped from V and 6 bases from J, the junction kept 9 bases outside the gene matches. Looked up from germline, CDR1 is SGHTA and CDR2 is FQGNSA. The CDR3 is 15 residues long. CDR3 loop: CASSSQGRGSQPQHF. CDR3 DNA: TGTGCCAGCAGCTCACAGGGGAGAGGTAGTCAGCCCCAGCATTTT.